Listed here are 11 T cell receptor beta chains from one sample, sequenced in a study of OX40 agonist ivuxolimab in advanced cancers. This table comes from immunoSEQ multiplex PCR, and its TCRdb copy is limited to in-frame clones, with some not included. The repertoire holds 45,000 to 60,000 clones, with just over 90% as singletons. This specimen was CD4+ or CD8+ T cells sorted from blood, taken in a trial of the OX40 agonist ivuxolimab. The receptors derive from an adult with an advanced solid tumor such as melanoma, head and neck, liver or kidney cancer.

The V gene is TRBV29-1, the J gene TRBJ2-3; 8 nucleotides agree with TRBD1. The CDR3 loop spans 16 amino acids. The germline V gene encodes CDR1 SQVTM and CDR2 ANQGSEA. V lost 4 bases and J lost 4; bases outside the gene matches: 13. The CDR3 is CSVAPGRGPPPDTQYF. CDR3 bases: TGCAGCGTTGCCCCCGGCAGGGGGCCCCCTCCAGATACGCAGTATTTT.

This chain joins TRBV2 and TRBJ2-3; TRBD1 matches 8 bases. Trimming cost V 2 bases and J 1 base; bases outside gene matches: 2. The germline V gene encodes CDR1 SNHLY and CDR2 FYNNEI. The CDR3 contains 15 residues. The CDR3 loop is CASSEWDRRTDTQYF. In DNA form, the CDR3 reads TGTGCCAGCAGTGAATGGGACAGGCGCACAGATACGCAGTATTTT.

The chain carries TRBV29-1 and TRBJ1-2; D perhaps matches TRBD1 (5 bases). The germline V gene encodes CDR1 SQVTM and CDR2 ANQGSEA. The V end lost 7 bases, the J end lost 1 base, and 10 bases lay between the germline ends. There are 12 residues in the CDR3. CDR3 protein: CSDSRVNYGYTF. Here the CDR3 DNA reads TGCAGCGATTCCAGGGTTAACTATGGCTACACCTTC.

CDR3: CASSNEGTSPREQFF. The CDR3 nucleotides are TGTGCCAGCAGCAACGAGGGGACTAGCCCCCGAGAGCAGTTCTTC. J is TRBJ2-1 and V is TRBV9; 9 bases are a match to TRBD2. The CDR3 is 15 amino acids. J was trimmed by 10 bases and V by 4 bases; bases with no gene match: 12. Germline V gene data show CDR1 as SGDLS and CDR2 as YYNGEE.

The gene calls are TRBV2 and TRBJ2-7; weak D call: TRBD1 (6 bases). The CDR3 loop spans 14 amino acids. V was trimmed by 6 bases and J by 3 bases, leaving 15 bases between them. Germline loops: CDR1 SNHLY, CDR2 FYNNEI. This chain's CDR3 is CASRIGGSGYEQYF. DNA for the CDR3: TGTGCCAGCAGGATAGGGGGATCCGGCTACGAGCAGTACTTC.

The J gene is TRBJ2-7, the V gene TRBV6-5, with D perhaps TRBD2 (5 bases). CDR1 MNHEY and CDR2 SVGAGI come from the germline V gene. V was trimmed by 0 bases and J by 5 bases, leaving 11 bases between them. The CDR3 has 14 amino acids. The CDR3 loop reads CASSYSTGRNEQYF. The CDR3 DNA follows: TGTGCCAGCAGTTACTCGACGGGAAGGAACGAGCAGTACTTC.

This chain joins TRBV12-2 and TRBJ1-4. TRBV12-2 is a pseudogene. The CDR3 sequence is 17 residues long. CDR3 sequence reads: CASRLASSPGRGEKLFF. Written as DNA, the CDR3 is TGTGCAAGTCGCTTAGCTTCAAGTCCAGGGAGAGGTGAAAAACTGTTTTTT.

The rearrangement joins TRBV2 to TRBJ1-4, with 10 bases matching TRBD1. With V trimmed by 7 bases and J by 6 bases, 8 bases remained unmatched. The germline CDR1 and CDR2 sequences are SNHLY and FYNNEI. The CDR3 has 15 residues. DNA of the CDR3: TGTGCCAGCAATCCCTGGGACAGGGGCTATGAAAAACTGTTTTTT. It specifies CASNPWDRGYEKLFF.

The gene calls are TRBV7-9 and TRBJ2-1, with a possible D match to TRBD2 (7 bases). The ends were cut back, 6 bases at V and 9 bases at J, with 21 bases in the middle. CDR1 is SEHNR, CDR2 FQNEAQ, per germline (reference sequence). CDR3 length: 15 amino acids. Here the CDR3 reads CASSRSGGTRGEQFF. The CDR3 DNA follows: TGTGCCAGCAGTAGATCGGGGGGCACTCGCGGTGAGCAGTTCTTC.

V is TRBV7-8 and J is TRBJ2-5; TRBD2 matches 7 bases. The germline gives CDR1 SGHVS, CDR2 FQNEAQ. J was trimmed by 2 bases and V by 5 bases; bases with no gene match: 8. CDR3 length equals 15 residues. The CDR3 sequence is CASSPREGPQETQYF. In DNA form, the CDR3 reads TGTGCCAGCAGCCCCAGGGAGGGACCACAAGAGACCCAGTACTTC. Together with reference TRBV7-8 and TRBJ2-5, the CDR3 gives the full variable domain: GAGVSQSPRYKVAKRGQDVALRCDPISGHVSLFWYQQALGQGPEFLTYFQNEAQLDKSGLPSDRFFAERPEGSVSTLKIQRTQQEDSAVYLCASSPREGPQETQYFGPGTRLLVL.

This chain connects TRBV10-3 to TRBJ2-7, with 7 positions matching TRBD1. This CDR3 region has 13 residues. The germline CDR1 and CDR2 sequences are ENHRY and SYGVKD. After removal of 3 bases from V and 5 bases from J, the junction contained 4 bases not matched to a gene. Written as DNA, the CDR3 is TGTGCCATCAGTGATGGGACAGACGACGAGCAGTACTTC. As protein: CAISDGTDDEQYF.